Following are 32 T cell receptor beta chains from one sample sequenced in a study of blood T cell repertoires in COVID-19 (dated by TCRdb to 2020 to 2021). The library was made by the immunoSEQ multiplex PCR assay. As stored in TCRdb, this immuneACCESS dataset retains in-frame rearrangements with V and J assigned. A fraction of the clones does not appear; measured against another copy, unresolved V genes explain less than half of the discrepancy, and the remainder lacks a known reason. In all, the sample holds 60,000 to 90,000 clones, and around 88% of those were seen once. The top ten hold 4.5% to 6% of the sample. The material sequenced was peripheral blood. The source of these receptors is an elderly woman with active or convalescent COVID-19.

The chain carries TRBV6-5 and TRBJ2-5; 8 bases agree with TRBD1. The germline gives CDR1 MNHEY, CDR2 SVGAGI. This CDR3 comprises 14 residues. V shed 5 bases and J 5 bases; nucleotides not matched to a gene: 7. The CDR3 nucleotides read TGTGCCAGCAGTAACAGGGGGTTGTCGGAGACCCAGTACTTC. Translated, it gives CASSNRGLSETQYF.

The chain links TRBV9 to TRBJ1-2; perhaps TRBD1 as D (5 bases). Trimming took 0 bases from V and 7 from J, leaving 25 bases between them. The CDR3 totals 18 residues. CDR1 is SGDLS and CDR2 is YYNGEE in the germline V gene. The CDR3 protein is CASSVDGQNGGGALGYTF. The CDR3 nucleotides read TGTGCCAGCAGCGTAGACGGGCAGAATGGCGGAGGGGCTCTTGGCTACACCTTC.

The rearrangement links TRBV19 to TRBJ2-2, with D possibly TRBD1 on 6 matching bases. V was trimmed by 7 bases and J by 0 bases, leaving 9 bases between them. CDR3 length: 14 amino acids. Germline V gives CDR1 LNHDA, CDR2 SQIVND (reference sequence). CDR3 in DNA: TGTGCCAGTAAAGGACAGACGAACACCGGGGAGCTGTTTTTT. Encoded protein: CASKGQTNTGELFF.

As regards this clone: The same CDR3 is also encoded by other DNA sequences in this sample. V gene TRBV24-1 combines with J gene TRBJ2-7, with 8 nucleotides matching TRBD1. The V segment lost 3 bases and the J segment 2 bases; nucleotides outside the gene matches: 5. The germline CDR1 and CDR2 sequences are KGHDR and SFDVKD. CDR3 length equals 15 residues. CDR3 sequence reads: CATSDPGQGTYEQYF. Here the CDR3 DNA reads TGTGCCACCAGTGATCCTGGACAGGGAACCTACGAGCAGTACTTC.

The J gene is TRBJ1-1, the V gene TRBV30; D is uncertain. Trimming pared 3 bases from V and 1 base from J, leaving 9 bases between. Germline V gene data show CDR1 as GTSNPN and CDR2 as SVGIG (reference sequence). This CDR3 is 13 amino acids long. The CDR3 DNA reads TGTGCCTGGAGCCCCCACGGGAACACTGAAGCTTTCTTT. It specifies CAWSPHGNTEAFF.

V is TRBV6-2 or TRBV6-3 and J is TRBJ2-6; TRBD2 might be the D (5 bases). The CDR3 is 15 residues long. Germline V gives CDR1 MNHEY, CDR2 SVGEGT. Trimming shortened V by 0 bases and J by 13 bases, and 16 bases separated the two germline ends. The CDR3 protein is CASSYSRGSAEVLTF. In DNA, the CDR3 is TGTGCCAGCAGTTACTCTCGAGGGAGCGCCGAGGTCCTGACTTTC.

This CDR3 reads CASSIGTGGKDEQYF. The CDR3 region has the DNA TGTGCCAGCAGTATTGGGACAGGGGGCAAAGACGAGCAGTACTTC. The chain employs TRBV25-1 and TRBJ2-7; 12 bases map to TRBD1. The CDR3 consists of 15 residues. The trim removed 5 bases at V and 5 bases at J, leaving 7 bases unmatched. CDR1 is MGHDK, CDR2 SYGVNS, per germline.

The rearrangement links TRBV5-1 to TRBJ1-1; D is unclear. Trimming removed 0 bases from V and 10 bases from J, with 10 bases in between. The germline CDR1 and CDR2 sequences are SGHRS and YFSETQ. This CDR3 region has 12 residues. CDR3 protein: CASSLEVGAAFF. CDR3 coding DNA: TGCGCCAGCAGCTTGGAAGTAGGAGCAGCTTTCTTT.

This chain joins TRBV28 and TRBJ2-2; 8 positions match TRBD1. Losses at the gene ends were 9 bases for V and 7 bases for J; bases not matched to a gene: 7. CDR1 is MDHEN, CDR2 SYDVKM, per germline. The CDR3 totals 13 residues. The CDR3 here is CASKQGVNGELFF. CDR3 nucleotide sequence: TGTGCCAGTAAACAGGGGGTTAACGGGGAGCTGTTTTTT.

The chain combines TRBV6-6 with TRBJ2-5; D remains unclear. CDR1 MNHNY and CDR2 SVGAGI come from the germline V gene (reference sequence). This CDR3 contains 14 residues. V lost 2 bases and J 4 bases, leaving 11 bases between the germline ends. CDR3 DNA: TGTGCCAGCAGTTACGCGGAGCTCAGAGAGACCCAGTACTTC. Its translation: CASSYAELRETQYF.

The chain combines TRBV18 with TRBJ2-1; 8 positions match TRBD1. This CDR3 spans 14 amino acids. The germline CDR1 and CDR2 sequences are KGHSH and LQKENI. V lost 6 bases to trimming and J lost 9 bases; unmatched junction nucleotides: 10. Written as DNA, the CDR3 is TGTGCCAGCTCCCCCGGACAGGGATTCGGTGAGCAGTTCTTC. This codes for CASSPGQGFGEQFF.

The V call is TRBV9, the J call TRBJ1-2, with a possible D match to TRBD1 (6 bases). This CDR3 region has 13 residues. The V gene's germline CDR1 is SGDLS and CDR2 YYNGEE. V lost 3 bases, J lost 8 bases, and 14 bases lay in between. CDR3: CASSGQAGRGYTF. For the CDR3, the DNA is TGTGCCAGCAGCGGACAGGCCGGGCGCGGCTACACCTTC.

As DNA, the CDR3 is TGCGCCAGCAGCCTGGACAGAGACCGGTTGGTTCCCTACAATGAGCAGTTCTTC. It encodes CASSLDRDRLVPYNEQFF. The V gene is TRBV4-1, the J gene TRBJ2-1, with D possibly TRBD1 on 6 matching bases. CDR3 size: 18 residues. The V and J ends lost 4 bases and 2 bases respectively, with 21 bases between them. The germline V gene has CDR1 MGHRA and CDR2 YSYEKL.

This sequence joins TRBV19 and TRBJ1-4; D is undetermined. Germline CDR1 and CDR2: LNHDA and SQIVND (reference sequence). The CDR3 runs 17 residues. With 7 bases removed from V and 0 bases from J, the gap between germline ends came to 18 bases. The CDR3 DNA follows: TGTGCCAGTACCCTCCGGACGAGGGTTTCAACTAATGAAAAACTGTTTTTT. It specifies CASTLRTRVSTNEKLFF. Together with reference TRBV19 and TRBJ1-4, the CDR3 gives the full variable domain: DGGITQSPKYLFRKEGQNVTLSCEQNLNHDAMYWYRQDPGQGLRLIYYSQIVNDFQKGDIAEGYSVSREKKESFPLTVTSAQKNPTAFYLCASTLRTRVSTNEKLFFGSGTQLSVL.

This chain joins TRBV29-1 and TRBJ1-1; possibly TRBD1 for D (5 bases). The CDR3 totals 15 residues. Germline CDR1 SQVTM, CDR2 ANQGSEA. V lost 5 bases and J 4 bases, leaving 20 bases between the germline ends. CDR3 nucleotide sequence: TGCAGCGTTTGTAAGGCGGGACCTTACTTCACTGAAGCTTTCTTT. Translating it yields CSVCKAGPYFTEAFF.

The chain has TRBV3-1 (or the pseudogene TRBV3-2) and TRBJ1-4; a weak D match, TRBD1 (6 bases). The germline V and J ends were trimmed by 1 base and 2 bases, with 14 bases remaining between them. The CDR3 length is 17 residues. Germline CDR1 reads LGHDT; CDR2 reads YNNKEL (reference sequence). CDR3 in amino acids: CASSQGSGVRTNEKLFF. The CDR3 DNA is TGTGCCAGCAGCCAAGGGTCAGGGGTGCGGACTAATGAAAAACTGTTTTTT.

This chain joins TRBV7-2 and TRBJ2-3; 11 nucleotides line up with TRBD2. The germline CDR1 and CDR2 sequences are SGHTA and FQGNSA. The CDR3 is made up of 18 amino acids. The trim removed 2 bases at V and 0 bases at J, leaving 7 bases unmatched. The CDR3 sequence: CASSLKGVAGGSTDTQYF. The CDR3 DNA reads TGTGCCAGCAGCTTAAAGGGGGTAGCGGGAGGGAGCACAGATACGCAGTATTTT.

This clone was counted between two and nine times. The chain recombines TRBV4-3 with TRBJ1-6; tentatively, D is TRBD1 (6 bases). Germline CDR1 reads LGHNA; CDR2 reads YSLEER. Trimming cost V 1 base and J 9 bases, with 13 bases left between them. The CDR3 contains 15 residues. The DNA for the CDR3 is TGCGCCAGCAGCCAAGGACAGGCCATCACTTCACCCCTCCACTTT. Its protein product is CASSQGQAITSPLHF.

The chain employs TRBV5-1 and TRBJ1-2; 8 bases are shared with TRBD1. Germline loops: CDR1 SGHRS, CDR2 YFSETQ. The CDR3 has 14 residues. J was trimmed by 8 bases and V by 5 bases; bases with no gene match: 11. Here the CDR3 reads CASRWTGWTGGYTF. In DNA form, the CDR3 reads TGCGCCAGCAGATGGACAGGGTGGACTGGGGGCTACACCTTC.

The chain is built from TRBV11-2 and TRBJ2-5, with 8 nucleotides matching TRBD2. This CDR3 is built from 16 residues. Germline loops: CDR1 SGHAT, CDR2 FQNNGV. V lost 1 base, J lost 1 base, and 5 bases stayed unmatched. This CDR3 reads CASSLGPGLGQETQYF. The CDR3 bases are TGTGCCAGCAGCTTAGGACCGGGACTAGGCCAAGAGACCCAGTACTTC.

This clone was recorded only once. The CDR3 here is CASSARDRINTEAFF. The CDR3 DNA reads as TGCGCCAGCAGCGCAAGGGACAGAATTAACACTGAAGCTTTCTTT. The chain carries TRBV5-1 and TRBJ1-1; TRBD1 agrees at 7 bases. V was clipped by 4 bases and J by 2 bases; unmatched bases: 8. This CDR3 is built from 15 residues. In germline, CDR1 is SGHRS, CDR2 YFSETQ.

V gene TRBV7-2 combines with J gene TRBJ1-5; D may be TRBD1 (5 bases). The V end lost 4 bases, the J end lost 0 bases, and 16 bases lay between the germline ends. The CDR3 runs to 17 residues. The V gene's germline CDR1 is SGHTA and CDR2 FQGNSA. CDR3 loop: CASSWAGPTYSNQPQHF. The CDR3 coding sequence is TGTGCCAGCAGCTGGGCGGGGCCGACCTATAGCAATCAGCCCCAGCATTTT.

This clone turned up a few times. The gene calls are TRBV4-1 and TRBJ2-3; TRBD2 aligns across 9 bases. In germline, CDR1 is MGHRA, CDR2 YSYEKL. Losses at the gene ends were 0 bases for V and 4 bases for J; bases not matched to a gene: 8. The CDR3 covers 17 residues. The CDR3 protein is CASSQEVAGAHSDTQYF. The CDR3 region has the DNA TGCGCCAGCAGCCAAGAAGTAGCGGGAGCGCATTCAGATACGCAGTATTTT.

The chain uses TRBV10-3 and TRBJ2-3; D gene uncertain. V shed 0 bases and J shed 2 bases, with 9 bases lying between them. The length of the CDR3 is 15 residues. Germline CDR1 reads ENHRY; CDR2 reads SYGVKD. As DNA, the CDR3 is TGTGCCATCAGTGAGTCGGCTAGAGACACAGATACGCAGTATTTT. Translated: CAISESARDTDTQYF.

V is TRBV24-1 and J is TRBJ1-2; D is ambiguous. The CDR3 loop spans 13 amino acids. V was cut by 3 bases and J by 14 bases, with 18 bases left in between. Per germline, CDR1 KGHDR and CDR2 SFDVKD. CDR3 protein: CATSDPGSPSRTF. CDR3 bases: TGTGCCACCAGTGATCCAGGTTCCCCCTCCCGGACCTTC.

The V and J genes are TRBV6-5 and TRBJ2-2; D remains ambiguous. Germline V CDR1 and CDR2: MNHEY, SVGAGI. V was clipped by 5 bases and J by 1 base, with 8 bases between them. The CDR3 has 14 amino acids. The CDR3, as DNA: TGTGCCAGCAGTCGTCAACTGAACACCGGGGAGCTGTTTTTT. This codes for CASSRQLNTGELFF.

V is TRBV29-1 and J is TRBJ2-1; TRBD1 matches at 7 bases. The CDR3 spans 15 residues. V lost 7 bases and J lost 10; bases outside the gene matches: 19. CDR1 and CDR2 from the germline V gene are SQVTM and ANQGSEA. CDR3 coding DNA: TGCAGCGCTAGGCGCTTCGGGACAGCATTTGGAGAGCAGTTCTTC. Translated: CSARRFGTAFGEQFF.

The chain is built from TRBV6-2 or TRBV6-3 and TRBJ2-1; TRBD2 aligns across 15 bases. Losses at the gene ends were 5 bases for V and 0 bases for J; bases not matched to a gene: 11. This CDR3 is 20 amino acids long. Germline assignment: CDR1 MNHEY and CDR2 SVGEGT. DNA of the CDR3: TGTGCCAGCAGTGCCCTAACGGGACTAGCGGGAGGAAGCTCCTACAATGAGCAGTTCTTC. Protein sequence: CASSALTGLAGGSSYNEQFF.

This sequence joins TRBV11-2 and TRBJ2-3; 9 nucleotides align to TRBD1. The CDR3 consists of 17 residues. V was pared by 1 base and J by 8 bases, with 13 bases of the junction left unmatched. From germline, CDR1 is SGHAT and CDR2 FQNNGV. The CDR3 here is CASSLVPGQGRFATQYF. For the CDR3, the DNA is TGTGCCAGCAGCTTAGTCCCGGGACAGGGCCGGTTCGCTACGCAGTATTTT.

This sequence joins TRBV30 and TRBJ2-3, with D possibly matching TRBD1 (5 bases). Trimming removed 3 bases from V and 4 bases from J, with 11 bases in between. This CDR3 contains 13 residues. CDR1 and CDR2 from the germline V gene are GTSNPN and SVGIG (reference sequence). The CDR3 nucleotides read TGTGCCTGGAGCGCGCAGGGCGCAGATACGCAGTATTTT. The encoded protein is CAWSAQGADTQYF.

The rearrangement uses TRBV4-3 and TRBJ2-5, with TRBD2 identical over 8 bases. The CDR3 totals 15 residues. Germline V CDR1 and CDR2: LGHNA, YSLEER. Germline trimming cut 0 bases from V and 4 bases from J; bases unmatched to any gene: 4. CDR3 protein: CASSQDRGGGETQYF. The CDR3 bases are TGCGCCAGCAGCCAAGATCGGGGGGGAGGAGAGACCCAGTACTTC.

The chain couples TRBV11-3 to TRBJ1-3; a weak D match, TRBD1 (6 bases). The length of the CDR3 is 14 residues. Trimming took 5 bases from V and 0 from J, leaving 8 bases between them. Germline V gives CDR1 SGHNT, CDR2 YENEEA. The CDR3 DNA reads TGTGCCAGCAGCACGACAGGCTCTGGAAACACCATATATTTT. It is translated as CASSTTGSGNTIYF.